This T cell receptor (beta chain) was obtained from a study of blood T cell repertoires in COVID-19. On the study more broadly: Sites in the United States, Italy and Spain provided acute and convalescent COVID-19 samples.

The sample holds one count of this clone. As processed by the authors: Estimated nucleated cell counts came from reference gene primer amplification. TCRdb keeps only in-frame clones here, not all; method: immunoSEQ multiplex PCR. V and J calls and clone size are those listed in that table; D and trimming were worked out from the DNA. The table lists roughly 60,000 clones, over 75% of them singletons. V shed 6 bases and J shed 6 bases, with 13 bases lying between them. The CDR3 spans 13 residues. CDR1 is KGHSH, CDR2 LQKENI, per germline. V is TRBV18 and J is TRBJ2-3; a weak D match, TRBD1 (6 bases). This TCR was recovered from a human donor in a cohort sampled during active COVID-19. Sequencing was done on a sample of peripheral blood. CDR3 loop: CASSETGSDTQYF. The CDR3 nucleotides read TGTGCCAGCTCGGAGACAGGAAGCGATACGCAGTATTTT.